This T cell receptor (beta chain) was sequenced for a study of cytomegalovirus exposure and HLA in healthy donors. The CDR3 is 17 amino acids. V shed 2 bases and J 8 bases; nucleotides not matched to a gene: 14. The V gene's germline CDR1 is SQVTM and CDR2 ANQGSEA. It was with 60 Vbeta and 13 Jbeta primers that the PCR ran. Assay used: immunoSEQ multiplex PCR; TCRdb lists only in-frame clones, some missing. The table lists tens of thousands of clones, about four fifths of them singletons. The chain uses TRBV29-1 and TRBJ2-1, with TRBD2 matching over 11 bases. Material: PBMCs. This sequence was found in a man between 18 and 29 years old in good health and CMV-seronegative. In nucleotides, the CDR3 is TGCAGCGTTGAACCCTTTACACTAGCGGGAGTAAGTGATGAGCAGTTCTTC. Translating it yields CSVEPFTLAGVSDEQFF.